This T cell receptor (beta chain) stems from a study of cytomegalovirus exposure and HLA in healthy donors. Findings and limits, study-wide: Within the 130 or so validation repertoires, first-cohort TCR clusters tended to co-occur, according to a later analysis. Reported performance of the classifier showed diagnosis of cytomegalovirus status with high specificity and sensitivity. According to the study, some 160 TCR beta chains were cytomegalovirus-associated.

The V gene lost 5 bases and the J gene lost 6 bases, with 16 bases spanning the gap. Germline CDR1 and CDR2: MNHEY and SVGAGI. This CDR3 comprises 14 residues. TCRdb's copy holds only in-frame clones and misses some; the assay was immunoSEQ multiplex PCR. The top ten hold 2.9% of the sample, which has approximately 140,000 clones, 70% to 90% seen once. As regards this clone: Its antigen is undetermined.

The sample was PBMCs. J is TRBJ1-2 and V is TRBV6-5; perhaps TRBD1 as D (6 bases). The TCR was taken from a man younger than 30 in good health and CMV-seronegative. The CDR3 sequence: CASSILPGGHGYTF. In DNA form, the CDR3 reads TGTGCCAGCAGTATACTCCCGGGGGGGCATGGCTACACCTTC.